This entry concerns a single T cell receptor beta chain. This entry is derived from a study of blood T cell repertoires in COVID-19. About the research overall: Material from acute and convalescent COVID-19 was sourced from the United States, Italy and Spain. Sources were T cells, B-cell-depleted T cells, or PBMCs; the material itself was cDNA or gDNA.

The CDR3 has 14 residues. With 1 base removed from V and 4 bases from J, the gap between germline ends came to 13 bases. Germline CDR1 and CDR2: GTSNPN and SVGIG (reference sequence). Original data processing: Reference gene primer amplification yielded estimated nucleated cell counts. The repertoire was sequenced with immunoSEQ multiplex PCR; TCRdb's copy has only in-frame clones and lacks some. The V and J calls and clone size are taken from that table; D and trimming were inferred from the DNA. This sample has approximately 52,000 clones, with 89% found just once. The origin of this receptor is a man in his 60s with active COVID-19. The chain recombines TRBV30 with TRBJ1-1, with D perhaps TRBD1 (5 bases). Sequenced: peripheral blood. CDR3 coding DNA: TGTGCCTGGAGTGACCCCCCAGGGCTCACTGAAGCTTTCTTT. Its translation is CAWSDPPGLTEAFF. Complete variable domain (other parts from reference TRBV30 and TRBJ1-1): SQTIHQWPATLVQPVGSPLSLECTVEGTSNPNLYWYRQAAGRGLQLLFYSVGIGQISSEVPQNLSASRPQDRQFILSSKKLLLSDSGFYLCAWSDPPGLTEAFFGQGTRLTVV.